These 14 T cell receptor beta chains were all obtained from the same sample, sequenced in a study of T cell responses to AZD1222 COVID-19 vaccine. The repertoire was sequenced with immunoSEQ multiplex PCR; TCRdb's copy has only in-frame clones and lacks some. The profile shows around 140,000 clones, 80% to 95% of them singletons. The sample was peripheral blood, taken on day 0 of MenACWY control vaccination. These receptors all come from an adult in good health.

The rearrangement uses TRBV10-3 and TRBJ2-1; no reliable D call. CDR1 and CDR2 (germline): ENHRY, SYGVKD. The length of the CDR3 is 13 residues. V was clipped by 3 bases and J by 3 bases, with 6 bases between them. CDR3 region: CAISDLYYNEQFF. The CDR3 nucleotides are TGTGCCATCAGTGATCTCTACTACAATGAGCAGTTCTTC.

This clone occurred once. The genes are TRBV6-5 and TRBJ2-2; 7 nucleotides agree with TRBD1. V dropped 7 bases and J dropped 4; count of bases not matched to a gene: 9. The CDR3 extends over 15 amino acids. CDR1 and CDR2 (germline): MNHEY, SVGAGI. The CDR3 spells CASISGTASTGELFF. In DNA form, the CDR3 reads TGTGCCAGCATATCCGGGACAGCTAGCACCGGGGAGCTGTTTTTT.

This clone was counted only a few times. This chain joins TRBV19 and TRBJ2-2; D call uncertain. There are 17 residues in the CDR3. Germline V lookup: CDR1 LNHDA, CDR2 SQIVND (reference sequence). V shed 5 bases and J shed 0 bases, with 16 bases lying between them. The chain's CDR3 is CASSDHPALPNTGELFF. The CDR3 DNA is TGTGCCAGTAGTGATCATCCGGCGCTCCCGAACACCGGGGAGCTGTTTTTT.

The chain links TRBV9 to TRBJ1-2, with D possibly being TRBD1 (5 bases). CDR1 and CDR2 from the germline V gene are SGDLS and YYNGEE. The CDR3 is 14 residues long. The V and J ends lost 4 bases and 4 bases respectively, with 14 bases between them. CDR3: CASSRMDGTYGYTF. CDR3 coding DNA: TGTGCCAGCAGCCGTATGGACGGGACCTATGGCTACACCTTC. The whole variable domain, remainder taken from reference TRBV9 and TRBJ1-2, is DSGVTQTPKHLITATGQRVTLRCSPRSGDLSVYWYQQSLDQGLQFLIQYYNGEERAKGNILERFSAQQFPDLHSELNLSSLELGDSALYFCASSRMDGTYGYTFGSGTRLTVV.

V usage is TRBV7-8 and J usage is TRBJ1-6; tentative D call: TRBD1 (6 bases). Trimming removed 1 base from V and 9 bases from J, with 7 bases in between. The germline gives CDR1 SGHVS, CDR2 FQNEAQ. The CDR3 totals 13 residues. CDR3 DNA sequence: TGTGCCAGCAGCTTAGACAGGGTTTCACCCCTCCACTTT. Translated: CASSLDRVSPLHF.

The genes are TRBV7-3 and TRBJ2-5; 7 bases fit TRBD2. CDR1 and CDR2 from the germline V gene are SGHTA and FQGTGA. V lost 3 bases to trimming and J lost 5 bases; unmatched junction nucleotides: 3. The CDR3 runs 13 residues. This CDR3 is CASSLSGVETQYF. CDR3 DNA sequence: TGTGCCAGCAGCTTGAGCGGGGTGGAGACCCAGTACTTC.

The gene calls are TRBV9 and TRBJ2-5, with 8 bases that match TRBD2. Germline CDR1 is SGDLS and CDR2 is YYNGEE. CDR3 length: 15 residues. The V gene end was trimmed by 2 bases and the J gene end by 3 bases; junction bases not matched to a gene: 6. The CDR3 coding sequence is TGTGCCAGCAGCGTCACCGGGACTAGTGAAGAGACCCAGTACTTC. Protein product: CASSVTGTSEETQYF.

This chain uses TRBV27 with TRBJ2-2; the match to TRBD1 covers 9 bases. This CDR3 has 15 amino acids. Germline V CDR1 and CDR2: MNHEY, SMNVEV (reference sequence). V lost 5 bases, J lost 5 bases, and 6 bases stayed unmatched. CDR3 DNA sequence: TGTGCCAGCAGTCCCGGGACAGGGATTACCGGGGAGCTGTTTTTT. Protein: CASSPGTGITGELFF.

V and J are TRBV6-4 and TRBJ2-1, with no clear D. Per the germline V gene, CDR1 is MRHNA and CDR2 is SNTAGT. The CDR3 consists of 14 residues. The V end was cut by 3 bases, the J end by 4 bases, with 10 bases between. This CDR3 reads CASSDGDNYNEQFF. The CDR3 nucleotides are TGTGCCAGCAGTGATGGCGACAATTACAATGAGCAGTTCTTC.

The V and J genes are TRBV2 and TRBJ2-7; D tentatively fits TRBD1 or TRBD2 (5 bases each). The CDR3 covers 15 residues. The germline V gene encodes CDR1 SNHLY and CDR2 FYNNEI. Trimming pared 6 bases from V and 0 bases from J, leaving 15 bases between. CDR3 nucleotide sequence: TGTGCCAGCAGCGCCGAGGGGTCCTACTCCTACGAGCAGTACTTC. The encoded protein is CASSAEGSYSYEQYF.

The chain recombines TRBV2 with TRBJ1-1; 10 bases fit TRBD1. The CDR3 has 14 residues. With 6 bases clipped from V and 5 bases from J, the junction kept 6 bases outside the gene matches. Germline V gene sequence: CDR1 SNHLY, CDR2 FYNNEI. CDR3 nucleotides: TGTGCCAGCAGGAGGGACAGGGGATGGACTGAAGCTTTCTTT. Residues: CASRRDRGWTEAFF.

The CDR3 protein is CAISERTVEETQYF. The DNA for the CDR3 is TGTGCCATCAGTGAGAGGACAGTGGAAGAGACCCAGTACTTC. The chain combines TRBV10-3 with TRBJ2-5; possibly TRBD1 for D (6 bases). V lost 2 bases to trimming and J lost 3 bases, with 10 bases between them. The CDR3 spans 14 residues. The V gene's germline CDR1 is ENHRY and CDR2 SYGVKD.

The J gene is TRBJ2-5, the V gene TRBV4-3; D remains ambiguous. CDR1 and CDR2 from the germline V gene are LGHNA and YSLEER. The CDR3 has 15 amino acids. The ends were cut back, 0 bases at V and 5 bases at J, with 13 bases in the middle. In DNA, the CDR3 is TGCGCCAGCAGCCAAGACGTCGGCAGCAGGGAGACCCAGTACTTC. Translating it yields CASSQDVGSRETQYF.

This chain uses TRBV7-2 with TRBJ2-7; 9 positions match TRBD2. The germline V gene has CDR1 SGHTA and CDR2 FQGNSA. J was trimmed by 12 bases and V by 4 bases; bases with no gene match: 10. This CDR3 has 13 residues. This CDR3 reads CASSSSAGGIPYF. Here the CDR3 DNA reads TGTGCCAGCAGCTCCTCGGCGGGGGGGATTCCGTACTTC.